These 29 T cell receptor beta chains were sequenced from one sample in a study of blood T cell repertoires in COVID-19. Libraries were prepared by immunoSEQ multiplex PCR; TCRdb keeps only in-frame clonotypes and omits some of them. The data hold 150,000 to 200,000 clones, with 88% observed a single time. Sequencing was performed on peripheral blood. These receptors were collected from a human donor in a cohort sampled during active COVID-19.

This clone was seen just once. This chain connects TRBV6-2 or TRBV6-3 to TRBJ2-6; 7 bases match TRBD1. J lost 0 bases, V lost 2 bases, and 16 bases had no gene match. The CDR3 is 21 residues long. CDR1 is MNHEY and CDR2 is SVGEGT in the germline V gene. CDR3 sequence: CASSYHRPSTGKPSGANVLTF. The CDR3 DNA reads as TGTGCCAGCAGTTACCACCGCCCCTCGACAGGGAAACCCTCTGGGGCCAACGTCCTGACTTTC.

This rearrangement joins TRBV30 to TRBJ2-2; 11 nucleotides agree with TRBD2. The CDR3 totals 14 residues. The germline gives CDR1 GTSNPN, CDR2 SVGIG (reference sequence). Unmatched junction bases numbered 1, after V lost 3 bases and J lost 4 bases. CDR3 residues: CAWRGLAATGELFF. Here the CDR3 DNA reads TGTGCCTGGAGGGGACTAGCGGCCACCGGGGAGCTGTTTTTT.

This clone appeared once. V gene TRBV18 combines with J gene TRBJ1-5; the match to TRBD1 covers 10 bases. The CDR3 extends over 14 amino acids. Germline-derived CDR1 and CDR2 are KGHSH and LQKENI. J gave up 4 bases and V 6 bases, and 3 bases lay outside the gene matches. CDR3 DNA: TGTGCCAGCTCCGGGACAGGGGTAAATCAGCCCCAGCATTTT. It translates to CASSGTGVNQPQHF. Using reference TRBV18 and TRBJ1-5 for the parts outside the CDR3, the full variable domain is NAGVMQNPRHLVRRRGQEARLRCSPMKGHSHVYWYRQLPEEGLKFMVYLQKENIIDESGMPKERFSAEFPKEGPSILRIQQVVRGDSAAYFCASSGTGVNQPQHFGDGTRLSIL.

This clone has only one observation. The chain couples TRBV11-2 to TRBJ2-7, with 9 nucleotides matching TRBD2. CDR1 SGHAT and CDR2 FQNNGV come from the germline V gene. Trimming took 0 bases from V and 9 from J; bases not matched to a gene: 9. The CDR3 runs 15 residues. This chain's CDR3 is CASSLDGGGAIGQYF. CDR3 bases: TGTGCCAGCAGCTTAGATGGCGGGGGGGCCATCGGGCAGTACTTC.

The rearrangement links TRBV4-1 to TRBJ2-7; 11 nucleotides line up with TRBD2. From germline, CDR1 is MGHRA and CDR2 YSYEKL. V trimming: 2 bases; J trimming: 3 bases; junction bases outside the gene matches: 6. The CDR3 runs to 16 residues. Written as DNA, the CDR3 is TGCGCCAGCAGCCAACTTGCTAGCGGGGGGATCTACGAGCAGTACTTC. It encodes CASSQLASGGIYEQYF.

This clone showed up just once. The chain employs TRBV15 and TRBJ1-3; no reliable D call. V was trimmed by 2 bases and J by 0 bases, leaving 5 bases between them. This CDR3 has 14 residues. Germline lookup yields CDR1 LNHNV and CDR2 YYDKDF (reference sequence). The CDR3 DNA is TGTGCCACCAGCAGACTGAGCTCTGGAAACACCATATATTTT. It specifies CATSRLSSGNTIYF.

For this clone: This specimen includes other DNA sequences encoding the same CDR3. V and J are TRBV4-1 and TRBJ2-7; 11 bases fit TRBD2. The trim removed 0 bases at V and 4 bases at J, leaving 2 bases unmatched. Germline loops: CDR1 MGHRA, CDR2 YSYEKL. The CDR3 spans 15 residues. DNA for the CDR3: TGCGCCAGCAGCCAAGAGGGGACTAGCGGTTACGAGCAGTACTTC. It codes for CASSQEGTSGYEQYF.

The rearrangement joins TRBV15 to TRBJ1-2; D is possibly TRBD1 (6 bases). The CDR3 is 15 amino acids. Germline loops: CDR1 LNHNV, CDR2 YYDKDF (reference sequence). Trimming stripped 1 base from V and 7 bases from J, with 16 bases between. This chain's CDR3 is CATSRVKQGVGGYTF. The CDR3 region has the DNA TGTGCCACCAGCAGAGTGAAACAGGGAGTAGGTGGCTACACCTTC.

This chain links TRBV10-3 with TRBJ2-2; D is possibly TRBD1 (6 bases). Germline lookup yields CDR1 ENHRY and CDR2 SYGVKD. This CDR3 spans 15 amino acids. Trimming removed 3 bases from V and 2 bases from J, with 10 bases in between. The chain's CDR3 is CAISDRGTNTGELFF. DNA for the CDR3: TGTGCCATCAGTGATCGAGGGACAAACACCGGGGAGCTGTTTTTT.

The CDR3 loop reads CASSPQGQGNYGYTF. The CDR3 DNA reads TGTGCCAGCAGTCCCCAGGGACAGGGGAACTATGGCTACACCTTC. V gene TRBV25-1 combines with J gene TRBJ1-2; 10 bases are shared with TRBD1. The CDR3 sequence is 15 residues long. Germline CDR1 MGHDK, CDR2 SYGVNS. The junction had 5 bases not matched to a gene; V was cut back by 5 bases and J by 2 bases.

CDR3 sequence: CASSSSPVETQYF. The CDR3 bases are TGTGCCAGCAGCTCTTCGCCGGTGGAGACCCAGTACTTC. The chain links TRBV7-2 to TRBJ2-5, with unresolved D. There are 13 residues in the CDR3. Germline V gene data show CDR1 as SGHTA and CDR2 as FQGNSA. V was pared by 4 bases and J by 5 bases, with 11 bases between.

Only a few counts were recorded for this clone. The rearrangement links TRBV4-1 to TRBJ1-3, with D hard to call. Between the trimmed V and J ends, which lost 5 bases and 0 bases, there was a span of 11 bases. Germline V lookup: CDR1 MGHRA, CDR2 YSYEKL. The CDR3 loop spans 15 amino acids. The CDR3 coding sequence is TGCGCCAGCAGCTCGGGGATATACTCTGGAAACACCATATATTTT. Its translation is CASSSGIYSGNTIYF.

The V gene is TRBV28, the J gene TRBJ2-7, with a tentative D call TRBD1 (5 bases). The V gene's germline CDR1 is MDHEN and CDR2 SYDVKM. The CDR3 spans 15 residues. With 8 bases removed from V and 2 bases from J, the gap between germline ends came to 19 bases. The CDR3 is CASSYRSRFTYEQYF. The CDR3 nucleotides read TGTGCCAGCTCATACAGGTCACGATTTACCTACGAGCAGTACTTC.

This clone was seen just once. The chain joins TRBV6-5 to TRBJ1-5; D is possibly TRBD1 (6 bases). V lost 5 bases to trimming and J lost 5 bases, with 13 bases between them. Germline V CDR1 and CDR2: MNHEY, SVGAGI. CDR3 length: 14 amino acids. The DNA of the CDR3 is TGTGCCAGCAGTCCAGGGACATACTATCAGCCCCAGCATTTT. Its translation: CASSPGTYYQPQHF.

The CDR3 nucleotides are TGTGCCATCAGTGAGCTGGCAGGAAATCAGCCCCAGCATTTT. Residues: CAISELAGNQPQHF. The chain joins TRBV10-3 to TRBJ1-5; D is unclear. The CDR3 runs 14 residues. Germline lookup yields CDR1 ENHRY and CDR2 SYGVKD. V lost 2 bases to trimming and J lost 4 bases, with 9 bases between them.

The chain links TRBV24-1 to TRBJ2-1; TRBD2 aligns across 8 bases. The CDR3 sequence is 22 residues long. Germline CDR1 KGHDR, CDR2 SFDVKD. With 0 bases clipped from V and 7 bases from J, the junction kept 25 bases outside the gene matches. CDR3 DNA: TGTGCCACCAGTGATTTGCCCCGACACGAAGTTGGTACAGTAGCGGGGAGAAATGAGCAGTTCTTC. It encodes CATSDLPRHEVGTVAGRNEQFF.

This chain uses TRBV18 with TRBJ1-6; 10 positions agree with TRBD1. With 3 bases clipped from V and 10 bases from J, the junction kept 3 bases outside the gene matches. Per the germline V gene, CDR1 is KGHSH and CDR2 is LQKENI. CDR3 length: 14 amino acids. The CDR3, as DNA: TGTGCCAGCTCACCGGACAGGGGGGCATCACCCCTCCACTTT. Translating gives CASSPDRGASPLHF.

This sequence joins TRBV5-4 and TRBJ2-5; a possible D gene is TRBD2 (5 bases). The V end lost 1 base, the J end lost 7 bases, and 8 bases lay between the germline ends. The CDR3 contains 12 residues. Looked up from germline, CDR1 is SGHNT and CDR2 is YYREEE (reference sequence). CDR3 in DNA: TGTGCCAGCAGCTTGTCCGGAGGGACCCAGTACTTC. This gives the protein CASSLSGGTQYF. Using reference TRBV5-4 and TRBJ2-5 for the parts outside the CDR3, the full variable domain is ETGVTQSPTHLIKTRGQQVTLRCSSQSGHNTVSWYQQALGQGPQFIFQYYREEENGRGNFPPRFSGLQFPNYSSELNVNALELDDSALYLCASSLSGGTQYFGPGTRLLVL.

The chain carries TRBV12-3 or TRBV12-4 and TRBJ1-1; 7 bases agree with TRBD1. J lost 3 bases, V lost 4 bases, and 2 bases had no gene match. CDR3 length: 13 residues. CDR3 nucleotide sequence: TGTGCCAGCAGTTCGACAGGGCACACTGAAGCTTTCTTT. It specifies CASSSTGHTEAFF.

The CDR3 region is CASSSPRTGFRSNQPQHF. In DNA form, the CDR3 reads TGTGCCAGCAGTTCGCCACGGACAGGATTTAGGAGCAATCAGCCCCAGCATTTT. This chain joins TRBV6-2 or TRBV6-3 and TRBJ1-5, with 7 bases aligning to TRBD1. The germline V gene has CDR1 MNHEY and CDR2 SVGEGT. J was trimmed by 1 base and V by 4 bases; bases with no gene match: 13. CDR3 length: 18 amino acids.

The chain's CDR3 is CASSFRTSRADTQYF. The CDR3 DNA follows: TGTGCCAGCAGCTTCCGGACTAGCAGGGCAGATACGCAGTATTTT. V and J are TRBV5-5 and TRBJ2-3; TRBD2 agrees at 8 bases. Germline CDR1 and CDR2: SGHKS and YYEKEE (reference sequence). V lost 2 bases and J lost 4; bases outside the gene matches: 6. This CDR3 comprises 15 residues.

This chain joins TRBV6-2 or TRBV6-3 and TRBJ2-1; 10 bases agree with TRBD2. Germline assignment: CDR1 MNHEY and CDR2 SVGEGT. The CDR3 is 18 amino acids. J gave up 6 bases and V 7 bases, and 18 bases lay outside the gene matches. CDR3 sequence reads: CASTPGRGVSGGANEQFF. The CDR3 DNA sequence: TGTGCCAGCACCCCCGGCAGGGGGGTGAGCGGGGGGGCCAATGAGCAGTTCTTC.

A few counts support this clone. The chain uses TRBV28 and TRBJ1-1; D gene uncertain. V was shortened by 3 bases and J by 3 bases, with 11 bases between the two germline ends. The CDR3 extends over 14 amino acids. The germline CDR1 and CDR2 sequences are MDHEN and SYDVKM. CDR3 DNA sequence: TGTGCCAGCAGTTTTTCGTACGGGTACACTGAAGCTTTCTTT. As protein: CASSFSYGYTEAFF.

V gene TRBV27 combines with J gene TRBJ2-7; maybe TRBD1 (6 bases). Trimming stripped 4 bases from V and 0 bases from J, with 13 bases between. The CDR3 has 15 amino acids. The germline gives CDR1 MNHEY, CDR2 SMNVEV (reference sequence). The CDR3 here is CASSWDIRSSYEQYF. The CDR3 bases are TGTGCCAGCAGTTGGGACATCAGATCCTCCTACGAGCAGTACTTC.

J is TRBJ1-1 and V is TRBV9, with 7 positions matching TRBD1. CDR1 is SGDLS and CDR2 is YYNGEE in the germline V gene. The CDR3 runs to 15 residues. V lost 4 bases to trimming and J lost 0 bases; unmatched junction nucleotides: 6. The CDR3 sequence is CASSSTGLLNTEAFF. In DNA, the CDR3 is TGTGCCAGCAGCTCGACAGGGTTATTGAACACTGAAGCTTTCTTT. Full variable domain (rest looked up from reference TRBV9 and TRBJ1-1): DSGVTQTPKHLITATGQRVTLRCSPRSGDLSVYWYQQSLDQGLQFLIQYYNGEERAKGNILERFSAQQFPDLHSELNLSSLELGDSALYFCASSSTGLLNTEAFFGQGTRLTVV.

The V and J genes are TRBV3-1 (or the pseudogene TRBV3-2) and TRBJ2-3; 7 bases fit TRBD2. CDR1 LGHDT and CDR2 YNNKEL come from the germline V gene (reference sequence). Trimming at V came to 0 bases and at J to 1 base, leaving 4 bases not matched to a gene. The CDR3 sequence is 16 residues long. For the CDR3, the DNA is TGTGCCAGCAGCCAAGATAGCGGGTGGGGCACAGATACGCAGTATTTT. As protein: CASSQDSGWGTDTQYF.

This rearrangement joins TRBV6-5 to TRBJ2-5; D might be TRBD2 (6 bases). The CDR3 sequence is 12 residues long. The germline V and J ends were trimmed by 8 bases and 5 bases, with 12 bases remaining between them. Germline assignment: CDR1 MNHEY and CDR2 SVGAGI. The CDR3 region is CASGGVGETQYF. The CDR3 DNA reads TGTGCCAGCGGAGGGGTCGGGGAGACCCAGTACTTC.

This clone was observed a single time. The chain uses TRBV5-1 and TRBJ1-2; 9 bases line up with TRBD1. Germline CDR1 SGHRS, CDR2 YFSETQ. After removal of 4 bases from V and 3 bases from J, the junction contained 10 bases not matched to a gene. The CDR3 loop spans 16 amino acids. The CDR3 sequence: CASSAVQGQGDYGYTF. CDR3 DNA: TGCGCCAGCAGCGCGGTCCAGGGACAGGGTGACTATGGCTACACCTTC.

This chain uses TRBV5-4 with TRBJ1-2; D not resolved. Trimming cost V 0 bases and J 7 bases, with 10 bases left between them. The CDR3 totals 13 residues. Germline lookup yields CDR1 SGHNT and CDR2 YYREEE (reference sequence). DNA for the CDR3: TGTGCCAGCAGCTTGGTGAATTCGGGTGGCTACACCTTC. Its translation: CASSLVNSGGYTF.